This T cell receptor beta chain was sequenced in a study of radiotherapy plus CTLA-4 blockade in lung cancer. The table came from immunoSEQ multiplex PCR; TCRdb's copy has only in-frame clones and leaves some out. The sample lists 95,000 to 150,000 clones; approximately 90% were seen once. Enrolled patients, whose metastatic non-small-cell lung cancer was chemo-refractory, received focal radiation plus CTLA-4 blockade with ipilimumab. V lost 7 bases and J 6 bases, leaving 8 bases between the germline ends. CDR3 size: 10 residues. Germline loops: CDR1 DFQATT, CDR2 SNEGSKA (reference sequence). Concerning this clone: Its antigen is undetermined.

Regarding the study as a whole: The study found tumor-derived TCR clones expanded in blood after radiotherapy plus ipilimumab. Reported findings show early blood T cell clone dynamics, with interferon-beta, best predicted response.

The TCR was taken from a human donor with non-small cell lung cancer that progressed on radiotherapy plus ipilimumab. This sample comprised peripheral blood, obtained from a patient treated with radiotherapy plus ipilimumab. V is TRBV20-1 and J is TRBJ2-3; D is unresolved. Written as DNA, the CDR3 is TGCAGTGTATCGGAGGATACGCAGTATTTT. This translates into CSVSEDTQYF.